One T cell receptor beta chain is described in this entry. Its specificity is unknown. These data come from a study of radiotherapy plus CTLA-4 blockade in lung cancer. Study in general: Objective response rate was more than 15%; disease control rate, around 30%.

The study, taken as a whole, reports: Early blood T cell clone dynamics, with interferon-beta, were reported to best predict response. Expansion in blood of tumor-derived TCR clones was seen after radiotherapy plus ipilimumab.

Lung cancer patients with chemo-refractory metastatic non-small-cell disease were given focal radiation plus CTLA-4 blockade with ipilimumab. The repertoire was sequenced with immunoSEQ multiplex PCR; TCRdb's copy has only in-frame clones and lacks some. This table has roughly 44,000 clones, 70% to 90% appearing once. V shed 2 bases and J shed 2 bases, with 4 bases lying between them. CDR3 length: 12 amino acids. Germline V gene sequence: CDR1 KGHSH, CDR2 LQKENI. The chain is built from TRBV18 and TRBJ2-7; no clear D. This TCR was recovered from a human donor with non-small cell lung cancer whose response to radiotherapy plus ipilimumab could not be evaluated. The sequenced sample was peripheral blood, obtained from a patient treated with radiotherapy plus ipilimumab. The CDR3, as DNA: TGTGCCAGCTCACCAGGCACCTACGAGCAGTACTTC. Translating gives CASSPGTYEQYF.